The 25 T cell receptor beta chains below all came from one sample that was sequenced in a study of long-term antiretroviral therapy in people with HIV. Version v3.0 of the immunoSEQ assay ran at survey level. Libraries were prepared by immunoSEQ multiplex PCR; TCRdb keeps only in-frame clonotypes and omits some of them. The sample records roughly 44,000 clones, roughly 96% being singletons. This specimen was unsorted PBMCs, taken 3.7 years after starting antiretroviral therapy. All receptors come from a woman in her forties or fifties with HIV.

V gene TRBV6-5 combines with J gene TRBJ1-2; 8 bases agree with TRBD1. CDR3 length: 15 amino acids. Trimming cost V 1 base and J 8 bases; bases outside gene matches: 9. Germline V gene sequence: CDR1 MNHEY, CDR2 SVGAGI. The CDR3 DNA reads as TGTGCCAGCAGTTACTACCAGGGGGCTTGGGAAGGCTACACCTTC. Protein product: CASSYYQGAWEGYTF.

The gene calls are TRBV14 and TRBJ1-6; 8 positions match TRBD1. V was pared by 1 base and J by 9 bases, with 5 bases of the junction left unmatched. There are 15 residues in the CDR3. CDR1 and CDR2 (germline): SGHDN, FVKESK. CDR3 nucleotides: TGTGCCAGCAGCCAAGCCAGGGGGCGAGTTTCACCCCTCCACTTT. Protein sequence: CASSQARGRVSPLHF.

The CDR3 loop reads CASSFVGNTIYF. The CDR3 DNA follows: TGTGCCAGCAGCTTCGTGGGAAACACCATATATTTT. The chain joins TRBV5-8 to TRBJ1-3; D gene ambiguous. The ends were cut back, 2 bases at V and 4 bases at J, with 4 bases in the middle. The CDR3 length is 12 residues. The V gene's germline CDR1 is SGHTS and CDR2 YDEGEE.

The V and J genes are TRBV5-1 and TRBJ1-2; TRBD1 might be the D (6 bases). The ends were cut back, 4 bases at V and 7 bases at J, with 17 bases in the middle. Germline-derived CDR1 and CDR2 are SGHRS and YFSETQ. The CDR3 has 14 amino acids. The CDR3 nucleotides are TGCGCCAGCAGCCCGATGGACAGCATTAGTGGCTACACCTTC. As protein: CASSPMDSISGYTF.

This chain uses TRBV5-8 with TRBJ2-1, with D unclear. The germline CDR1 and CDR2 sequences are SGHTS and YDEGEE. Trimming removed 5 bases at V and 10 bases at J, with 10 bases between. The CDR3 loop spans 11 amino acids. The CDR3 coding sequence is TGTGCCAGCAGTTCCCCCGGGGAGCAGTTCTTC. Translation: CASSSPGEQFF.

This rearrangement joins TRBV29-1 to TRBJ1-1; tentatively, D is TRBD1 (5 bases). The V and J ends lost 3 bases and 7 bases respectively, with 12 bases between them. Germline CDR1 is SQVTM and CDR2 is ANQGSEA. The length of the CDR3 is 12 residues. In DNA form, the CDR3 reads TGCAGCGTTGAGGGCGGGGGGAATGAAGCTTTCTTT. The encoded protein is CSVEGGGNEAFF. Using reference TRBV29-1 and TRBJ1-1 for the parts outside the CDR3, the full variable domain is SAVISQKPSRDICQRGTSLTIQCQVDSQVTMMFWYRQQPGQSLTLIATANQGSEATYESGFVIDKFPISRPNLTFSTLTVSNMSPEDSSIYLCSVEGGGNEAFFGQGTRLTVV.

The J gene is TRBJ1-1, the V gene TRBV14; the D is unclear. V was pared by 0 bases and J by 2 bases, with 7 bases between. CDR3 length equals 14 residues. The germline V gene has CDR1 SGHDN and CDR2 FVKESK. The CDR3 is CASSQDWTNTEAFF. CDR3 sequence (DNA): TGTGCCAGCAGCCAAGACTGGACCAACACTGAAGCTTTCTTT.

This sequence joins TRBV7-9 and TRBJ2-5, with 7 bases that match TRBD1. The length of the CDR3 is 14 residues. J gave up 2 bases and V 5 bases, and 5 bases lay outside the gene matches. Germline CDR1 and CDR2: SEHNR and FQNEAQ (reference sequence). CDR3 protein: CASSLPGQQETQYF. Written as DNA, the CDR3 is TGTGCCAGCAGCCTCCCGGGACAGCAAGAGACCCAGTACTTC. Together with reference TRBV7-9 and TRBJ2-5, the CDR3 gives the full variable domain: DTGVSQNPRHKITKRGQNVTFRCDPISEHNRLYWYRQTLGQGPEFLTYFQNEAQLEKSRLLSDRFSAERPKGSFSTLEIQRTEQGDSAMYLCASSLPGQQETQYFGPGTRLLVL.

The chain links TRBV7-2 to TRBJ2-5, with 15 bases lining up with TRBD2. Germline V gene lookup returns CDR1 SGHTA and CDR2 FQGNSA. V lost 5 bases to trimming and J lost 4 bases; unmatched junction nucleotides: 11. The length of the CDR3 is 18 residues. This CDR3 reads CASSKRTSGGAVRETQYF. The CDR3 DNA reads TGTGCCAGCAGCAAAAGGACTAGCGGGGGGGCCGTTCGAGAGACCCAGTACTTC.

V gene TRBV9 combines with J gene TRBJ2-7; possibly TRBD1 for D (5 bases). V was cut by 0 bases and J by 3 bases, with 10 bases left in between. CDR1 is SGDLS and CDR2 is YYNGEE in the germline V gene. The CDR3 covers 14 residues. CDR3 sequence (DNA): TGTGCCAGCAGCGTAGGTTTTAGGGGCTACGAGCAGTACTTC. Its translation is CASSVGFRGYEQYF.

The chain couples TRBV6-1 to TRBJ2-7; 12 bases are shared with TRBD1. The CDR3 loop spans 15 amino acids. Germline V lookup: CDR1 MNHNS, CDR2 SASEGT. Trimming removed 7 bases from V and 5 bases from J; junction bases left unmatched: 9. The CDR3 DNA reads TGTGCCAGCATCCGTCCGGGACAGGGGGCGCACGAGCAGTACTTC. It specifies CASIRPGQGAHEQYF.

The V and J genes are TRBV30 and TRBJ1-1; 8 bases map to TRBD1. Germline values: CDR1 GTSNPN, CDR2 SVGIG (reference sequence). Trimming cost V 1 base and J 5 bases; bases outside gene matches: 3. This CDR3 has 13 residues. The CDR3 region is CAWSGRGPTEAFF. The CDR3 nucleotides read TGTGCCTGGAGTGGCAGGGGGCCTACTGAAGCTTTCTTT.

This chain uses TRBV15 with TRBJ1-5; D might be TRBD1 (6 bases). Per germline, CDR1 LNHNV and CDR2 YYDKDF (reference sequence). The CDR3 covers 16 residues. Trimming took off 0 bases at V and 1 base at J, with 10 bases between the two ends. The DNA of the CDR3 is TGTGCCACCAGCAGAGAGCAGGGGACGAGCAATCAGCCCCAGCATTTT. It encodes CATSREQGTSNQPQHF.

V gene TRBV4-2 combines with J gene TRBJ2-1, with 9 bases matching TRBD2. Germline CDR1 LGHNA, CDR2 YNFKEQ. The V gene end was trimmed by 6 bases and the J gene end by 6 bases; junction bases not matched to a gene: 6. This CDR3 region has 14 residues. The CDR3 spells CASRDAGGLNEQFF. The CDR3, as DNA: TGTGCCAGCAGAGACGCGGGGGGGCTCAATGAGCAGTTCTTC.

The chain combines TRBV20-1 with TRBJ1-3; D uncertain. V was pared by 3 bases and J by 11 bases, with 11 bases between. The CDR3 is 11 residues long. Germline CDR1 is DFQATT and CDR2 is SNEGSKA (reference sequence). The CDR3 is CSASFSGAIYF. The CDR3 coding sequence is TGCAGTGCTAGTTTCTCCGGGGCCATATATTTT.

The CDR3 here is CASSAEIQKANEQFF. In DNA, the CDR3 is TGCGCCAGCAGCGCGGAAATCCAGAAGGCCAATGAGCAGTTCTTC. The chain has TRBV5-1 and TRBJ2-1; D ambiguous. Germline values: CDR1 SGHRS, CDR2 YFSETQ. With 4 bases removed from V and 6 bases from J, the gap between germline ends came to 17 bases. CDR3 size: 15 residues.

This chain uses TRBV5-4 with TRBJ1-2; D unresolved. CDR1 is SGHNT, CDR2 YYREEE, per germline (reference sequence). With 0 bases removed from V and 8 bases from J, the gap between germline ends came to 11 bases. This CDR3 is built from 13 residues. The CDR3 sequence is CASSLGGEEGYTF. In DNA form, the CDR3 reads TGTGCCAGCAGCTTGGGGGGAGAGGAGGGCTACACCTTC.

The chain links TRBV4-3 to TRBJ1-4; unclear D gene. V was pared by 0 bases and J by 8 bases, with 7 bases between. Looked up from germline, CDR1 is LGHNA and CDR2 is YSLEER. This CDR3 has 13 residues. The CDR3 DNA sequence: TGCGCCAGCAGCCAAGAACTGGTGGAAAAACTGTTTTTT. Translation gives CASSQELVEKLFF.

The V call is TRBV5-1, the J call TRBJ2-7, with D tentatively TRBD1 (6 bases). In germline, CDR1 is SGHRS, CDR2 YFSETQ. The ends were cut back, 6 bases at V and 3 bases at J, with 31 bases in the middle. This CDR3 contains 19 residues. This CDR3 is CASTDSQGKFPPYFYEQYF. CDR3 nucleotides: TGCGCCAGCACCGACTCACAGGGAAAATTTCCCCCCTACTTCTACGAGCAGTACTTC.

The chain couples TRBV7-8 to TRBJ1-2; weak D call: TRBD1 (6 bases). The V end lost 0 bases, the J end lost 6 bases, and 17 bases lay between the germline ends. The V gene's germline CDR1 is SGHVS and CDR2 FQNEAQ. CDR3 length: 16 amino acids. CDR3 region: CASSLAVLEGVDGYTF. CDR3 DNA sequence: TGTGCCAGCAGCTTAGCGGTTCTGGAGGGGGTAGATGGCTACACCTTC.

The CDR3 loop reads CASSLEGFSNSPLHF. The CDR3, as DNA: TGTGCCAGCAGCTTAGAGGGGTTTAGCAATTCACCCCTCCACTTT. This chain connects TRBV7-9 to TRBJ1-6; possibly TRBD1 for D (5 bases). The CDR3 length is 15 residues. The germline CDR1 and CDR2 sequences are SEHNR and FQNEAQ (reference sequence). V was cut by 1 base and J by 7 bases, with 11 bases left in between.

V usage is TRBV4-2 and J usage is TRBJ2-1; possibly TRBD1 for D (5 bases). V gave up 0 bases and J gave up 2 bases, with 20 bases separating them. Per germline, CDR1 LGHNA and CDR2 YNFKEQ. This CDR3 is built from 19 residues. The CDR3 nucleotides read TGTGCCAGCAGCCAAGAGTCCGACACGGTGGACAAGCCCTACAATGAGCAGTTCTTC. Protein product: CASSQESDTVDKPYNEQFF.

The V gene is TRBV6-4, the J gene TRBJ2-3, with 16 bases lining up with TRBD2. The trim removed 6 bases at V and 0 bases at J, leaving 9 bases unmatched. The CDR3 is 19 residues long. Germline V gene lookup returns CDR1 MRHNA and CDR2 SNTAGT. CDR3 loop: CASRGPGLAGGPSTDTQYF. DNA of the CDR3: TGTGCCAGCAGGGGACCGGGACTAGCGGGGGGGCCTAGCACAGATACGCAGTATTTT.

The chain combines TRBV10-3 with TRBJ1-1; D is possibly TRBD1 (5 bases). V was clipped by 10 bases and J by 5 bases, with 20 bases between them. This CDR3 has 14 amino acids. Germline V gene sequence: CDR1 ENHRY, CDR2 SYGVKD. The CDR3 sequence is CANAREGRETEAFF. In nucleotides, the CDR3 is TGTGCCAACGCCAGGGAGGGGCGGGAGACTGAAGCTTTCTTT.

The rearrangement joins TRBV5-3 to TRBJ1-2, with TRBD1 identical over 8 bases. TRBV5-3 qualifies as an ORF whose function is uncertain. The CDR3 sequence is 16 residues long. V dropped 6 bases and J dropped 2; count of bases not matched to a gene: 12. CDR3 region: CARNPGSWDRNYGYTF. Here the CDR3 DNA reads TGTGCCAGAAACCCGGGGTCCTGGGACAGGAACTATGGCTACACCTTC.